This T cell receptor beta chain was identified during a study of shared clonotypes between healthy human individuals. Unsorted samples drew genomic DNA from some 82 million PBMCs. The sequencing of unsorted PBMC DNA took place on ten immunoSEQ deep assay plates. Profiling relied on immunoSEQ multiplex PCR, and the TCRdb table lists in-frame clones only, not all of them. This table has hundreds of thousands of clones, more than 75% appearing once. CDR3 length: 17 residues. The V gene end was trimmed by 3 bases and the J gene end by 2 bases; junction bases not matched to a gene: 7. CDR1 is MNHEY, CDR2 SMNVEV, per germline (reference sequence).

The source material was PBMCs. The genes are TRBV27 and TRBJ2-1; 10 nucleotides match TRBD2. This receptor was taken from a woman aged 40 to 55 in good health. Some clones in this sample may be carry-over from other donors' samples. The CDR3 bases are TGTGCCAGCAGTTTGCCCCTAGCGGGAGTGCCCTACAATGAGCAGTTCTTC. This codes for CASSLPLAGVPYNEQFF.